This TCR beta chain came from a study of shared clonotypes between healthy human individuals (TCRdb year 2020). Study-level background: A few men and two women, aged 18 to 49 years, made up the cohort. For each donor, CD4 naive and CD4 memory were each run on three plates, CD8 naive on two plates, and CD8 memory on one plate. To estimate repertoire size and how much clonotypes are shared between individuals, the study performed deep sequencing of blood TCR repertoires from roughly five healthy adults. Libraries were prepared and TCR repertoires were sequenced by different laboratories using diverse techniques, in order to increase sequencing depth and limit assay-specific biases. Each donor's leukapheresis produced roughly between about 0.85 and 10 billion PBMCs.

The full study reports these points: Only blood was sampled, and tissue TCR repertoires likely differ from those in blood. Even with the large sequencing depth, rarefaction of the sorted-subset datasets indicated that sequencing was incomplete. Estimated clonotype richness was generally larger for naive than for memory subsets. Based on pairwise subsampling, the degree of clonotype sharing among donors was expected to be affected by sequencing depth. Higher generation probabilities were observed for clonotypes shared by all four sorted-subset donors than for non-shared clonotypes. Because the study included only a small number of donors, the genetic and exposure-history diversity represented was limited. Across four donors, roughly 5.4% of naive CD4, roughly 3.5% of naive CD8, around 2.1% of memory CD4, and approximately 0.4% of memory CD8 clonotypes were shared.

Sequences MDHEN (CDR1) and SYDVKM (CDR2) are obtained from the germline V gene. Cut back by 8 bases and 0 bases, the V and J ends lie 19 bases apart. The CDR3 starts with the cysteine, ends with the phenylalanine, and has 16 residues. The sequence is cut down to CDR3 DNA, 48 bases in frame from base 1. TCR CDR3 regions were amplified from genomic DNA by multiplex PCR using the deep immunoSEQ assay. Genomic DNA extracted from each cell subset was distributed evenly over all wells of several immunoSEQ 96-well plates, and each plate served as one replicate. For sorted subsets, each replicate PCR was loaded with approximately 0.2 ug genomic DNA, equivalent to approximately 33,000 T cell genomes. The purified libraries were quantified using a Qubit 3.0 fluorometer, sized with a Bioanalyzer 2100, and then quantified again using the KAPA Library Quantification kit. Every immunoSEQ 96-well plate was sequenced on a dedicated single-read 150-cycle Illumina NextSeq 550 flow cell. The study's own analysis went as follows. Because the immunoSEQ output held only junctional sequences and lacked quality scores, the filtering could not match the filtering applied to full-length reads. Sequences were annotated with PyIR, a Python wrapper for IgBLAST v1.9, and V/J genes and CDR3 were assigned using IMGT germline references. Reads with weak V/J assignments (E-value above 1e-6), missing CDR3, stop codons, out-of-frame junctions, or ambiguous translated residues were removed. A V3J clonotype was defined by an identical inferred V gene, J gene, and CDR3 amino acid sequence. Percentage overlap between repertoires was computed as shared unique clonotypes divided by the size of the smaller repertoire. Richness of each repertoire was evaluated using RTK rarefaction, the Chao1 estimator, and Recon v2.1 estimates of unobserved clonotypes. Generation probabilities for all TCRbeta clonotypes obtained by the gDNA method from a handful of donors were computed using OLGA. Not all clones reach the TCRdb copy of this immuneACCESS table, which keeps in-frame sequences only. Checked studies attribute under half of the gap to unresolved V genes and leave the rest unexplained. V and J calls and clone size are those listed in that table; D and trimming were worked out from the DNA. Present in this sample are some 1,600,000 clones, 95% to 99% of which were seen just once. The top ten clones comprise 0.45% of the sample.

The donors were healthy, HIV-negative adults who had no recently reported acute infections or vaccinations. Every donor was a Caucasian adult residing in Nashville, Tennessee, USA. CD4+ T cells were enriched by magnetic negative selection, after which naive cells were positively selected on CD45RA and the negative fraction was taken as the memory subset. Blood was obtained by leukapheresis, after which PBMCs were separated by Ficoll-Histopaque density gradient centrifugation and cryopreserved in liquid nitrogen vapor phase. Analytical flow cytometry was used to check the purity and quantity of each magnetically sorted T cell population. Each sorted fraction had its genomic DNA isolated and then quantified by UV absorbance on a Nanodrop 2000c. Comments on this clone: The clone's antigen remains unknown. The sample holds no much larger clone one base away, and base qualities are not on file.

This TCR was sampled from a man aged 30 to 45 in good health. The chain is encoded by TRBV28 joined to TRBJ1-2, and perhaps TRBD1 as D gene, on 5 matching bases. Sequencing was done on a sample of naive CD4+ T cells sorted from blood. In the paper's terms, the cell subset or site label means: CD45RA+ positively selected. The nucleotide sequence is given as TGTGCCAGCCAAACTTCTCGGACACTTTCTAACTATGGCTACACCTTC. Translated, it reads CASQTSRTLSNYGYTF.